This TCR beta chain came from a study of vaccination effects on CD4 cells after COVID-19. Study conclusions and caveats: The authors studied few convalescent patients and collected no early post-infection timepoints.

Germline-derived CDR1 and CDR2 are SGHRS and YFSETQ. The CDR3 extends over 14 amino acids. J was trimmed by 5 bases and V by 0 bases; bases with no gene match: 4. Viral peptide pool expansion of antigen-specific CD4+ T cells preceded sequencing in the ViraFEST assay. When around nine days of culture had elapsed, CD4+ T cells were isolated. The individual was infected with SARS-CoV-2 between March and December 2020, as confirmed by PCR. Using immunoSEQ multiplex PCR, the repertoire was profiled, and TCRdb retains in-frame clones only, with some absent. The sample shows tens of thousands of clones, 77% of them seen only once. With regard to this clone: What it recognizes is unknown.

The rearrangement uses TRBV5-1 and TRBJ1-2; 7 nucleotides line up with TRBD1. The sequencing used CD4+ T cells from PBMCs cultured with HCoV-NL63 spike peptides, collected before COVID-19 vaccination. The sequence was obtained from a human donor who had a prior SARS-CoV-2 infection. The CDR3: CASSLDTGAYGYTF. CDR3 nucleotides: TGCGCCAGCAGCTTGGATACAGGGGCGTATGGCTACACCTTC.